Each of the 15 T cell receptor beta chains below was sequenced from the same sample in a study of control samples from healthy donors and cancer patients. Assay: immunoSEQ multiplex PCR; the TCRdb copy retains only in-frame clones and omits some. The repertoire holds under 200,000 clones, with around 88% as singletons. Sequencing was performed on blood. The receptors stem from a woman in her thirties in good health.

The chain is built from TRBV2 and TRBJ1-4, with 10 nucleotides matching TRBD1. The germline V gene has CDR1 SNHLY and CDR2 FYNNEI. The length of the CDR3 is 14 residues. The trim removed 4 bases at V and 7 bases at J, leaving 3 bases unmatched. CDR3 region: CASSGDRGGEKLFF. DNA of the CDR3: TGTGCCAGCAGTGGGGACAGGGGAGGTGAAAAACTGTTTTTT.

The CDR3 DNA reads TGTGCCATCAGTGTGTTCTACGCGGGGATGGCCAAAAACATTCAGTACTTC. Translated: CAISVFYAGMAKNIQYF. The V gene is TRBV10-3, the J gene TRBJ2-4, with a tentative D call TRBD2 (6 bases). V lost 4 bases to trimming and J lost 1 base, with 17 bases between them. The CDR3 covers 17 residues. Germline loops: CDR1 ENHRY, CDR2 SYGVKD.

This chain joins TRBV6-1 and TRBJ2-7; possibly TRBD2 for D (5 bases). The V end lost 1 base, the J end lost 4 bases, and 8 bases lay between the germline ends. Germline CDR1 and CDR2: MNHNS and SASEGT. The CDR3 spans 13 residues. The CDR3 DNA reads as TGTGCCAGCAGTGAAGGGACTCAATACGAGCAGTACGTC. It is translated as CASSEGTQYEQYV.

The chain uses TRBV20-1 and TRBJ2-3; D not certain. The CDR3 totals 15 residues. Germline CDR1 reads DFQATT; CDR2 reads SNEGSKA (reference sequence). V gave up 3 bases and J gave up 0 bases, with 13 bases separating them. The CDR3 spells CSASGPFGSTDTQYF. For the CDR3, the DNA is TGCAGTGCTAGTGGACCCTTCGGGAGCACAGATACGCAGTATTTT.

The chain has TRBV7-8 and TRBJ2-7, with 8 positions matching TRBD2. The CDR3 runs 15 residues. Germline CDR1 is SGHVS and CDR2 is FQNEAQ. V dropped 7 bases and J dropped 1; count of bases not matched to a gene: 9. CDR3 in DNA: TGTGCCAGCATCACGGGCGCGGGAGGTTCCTACGAGCAGTACTTC. This translates into CASITGAGGSYEQYF. Full variable domain (outside the CDR3, taken from reference TRBV7-8 and TRBJ2-7): GAGVSQSPRYKVAKRGQDVALRCDPISGHVSLFWYQQALGQGPEFLTYFQNEAQLDKSGLPSDRFFAERPEGSVSTLKIQRTQQEDSAVYLCASITGAGGSYEQYFGPGTRLTVT.

This chain uses TRBV5-6 with TRBJ1-2; tentatively, D is TRBD1 (6 bases). The CDR3 runs 16 residues. Trimming shortened V by 0 bases and J by 4 bases, and 16 bases separated the two germline ends. Germline values: CDR1 SGHDT, CDR2 YYEEEE. In DNA, the CDR3 is TGTGCCAGCAGCTTGGCCAGGAGGGGGGGGTCCTATGGCTACACCTTC. It encodes CASSLARRGGSYGYTF.

The gene calls are TRBV2 and TRBJ2-1, with 12 nucleotides matching TRBD2. V dropped 11 bases and J dropped 0; count of bases not matched to a gene: 11. This CDR3 is built from 17 residues. Germline CDR1 is SNHLY and CDR2 is FYNNEI. The CDR3: CARTTSGGISSYNEQFF. CDR3 nucleotides: TGTGCCCGGACGACTAGCGGGGGCATTAGCTCCTACAATGAGCAGTTCTTC.

The count of this clone is one. J is TRBJ2-3 and V is TRBV4-1, with 13 bases lining up with TRBD2. The junction had 6 bases not matched to a gene; V was cut back by 5 bases and J by 4 bases. The CDR3 is 16 amino acids. Germline assignment: CDR1 MGHRA and CDR2 YSYEKL. The CDR3 coding sequence is TGCGCCAGCAGCGCCGGACTAGCGGGGGATGCAGATACGCAGTATTTT. Encoded protein: CASSAGLAGDADTQYF.

The J gene is TRBJ2-5, the V gene TRBV18, with D perhaps being TRBD1 or TRBD2 (5 bases each). Germline V gives CDR1 KGHSH, CDR2 LQKENI. V dropped 2 bases and J dropped 4 bases, with 17 bases sitting between them. The CDR3 is 16 amino acids. CDR3 in amino acids: CASSPILGGSGETQYF. The CDR3 region has the DNA TGTGCCAGCTCACCAATCCTTGGGGGATCGGGAGAGACCCAGTACTTC.

This sequence joins TRBV15 and TRBJ1-3, with TRBD1 matching 11 bases. V lost 5 bases to trimming and J lost 3 bases; unmatched junction nucleotides: 0. CDR1 is LNHNV, CDR2 YYDKDF, per germline (reference sequence). There are 14 residues in the CDR3. CDR3 protein: CATSGTGGGNTIYF. CDR3 DNA sequence: TGTGCCACCAGCGGGACAGGGGGTGGAAACACCATATATTTT.

This rearrangement joins TRBV9 to TRBJ2-2; D remains ambiguous. Germline CDR1 reads SGDLS; CDR2 reads YYNGEE. Trimming removed 3 bases from V and 5 bases from J, with 8 bases in between. The CDR3 contains 13 residues. CDR3 residues: CASSGTVTGELFF. DNA for the CDR3: TGTGCCAGCAGCGGGACCGTTACCGGGGAGCTGTTTTTT.

CDR3: CASSIRGGTYEQYF. The CDR3 nucleotides are TGTGCCAGCAGCATCAGAGGAGGAACCTACGAGCAGTACTTC. V is TRBV28 and J is TRBJ2-7; D possibly corresponds to TRBD2 (5 bases). CDR3 length: 14 amino acids. With 6 bases removed from V and 2 bases from J, the gap between germline ends came to 14 bases. The germline V gene encodes CDR1 MDHEN and CDR2 SYDVKM.

This clone was observed once. The genes are TRBV19 and TRBJ1-1; D may be TRBD1 (6 bases). V lost 3 bases and J lost 3, with 26 bases in between. The germline CDR1 and CDR2 sequences are LNHDA and SQIVND (reference sequence). The CDR3 is made up of 19 amino acids. Here the CDR3 DNA reads TGTGCCAGTAGTATTTGGGCCTTTGGGACCCCAGGGGACGACACTGAAGCTTTCTTT. Translated: CASSIWAFGTPGDDTEAFF.

The CDR3, as DNA: TGCGCCAGCAGCCGGGGCGGGGACCAAGAGACCCAGTACTTC. Amino acid sequence: CASSRGGDQETQYF. This chain connects TRBV5-1 to TRBJ2-5; TRBD2 might be the D (6 bases). Germline V CDR1 and CDR2: SGHRS, YFSETQ. V was trimmed by 4 bases and J by 0 bases, leaving 10 bases between them. The CDR3 has 14 residues.

The chain links TRBV19 to TRBJ2-5; D is perhaps TRBD1 (6 bases). The V end lost 1 base, the J end lost 4 bases, and 13 bases lay between the germline ends. The CDR3 covers 15 residues. CDR1 is LNHDA and CDR2 is SQIVND in the germline V gene (reference sequence). CDR3 coding DNA: TGTGCCAGTAGTATAGGTTTGGGGGCTTTAGAGACCCAGTACTTC. Translating it yields CASSIGLGALETQYF.